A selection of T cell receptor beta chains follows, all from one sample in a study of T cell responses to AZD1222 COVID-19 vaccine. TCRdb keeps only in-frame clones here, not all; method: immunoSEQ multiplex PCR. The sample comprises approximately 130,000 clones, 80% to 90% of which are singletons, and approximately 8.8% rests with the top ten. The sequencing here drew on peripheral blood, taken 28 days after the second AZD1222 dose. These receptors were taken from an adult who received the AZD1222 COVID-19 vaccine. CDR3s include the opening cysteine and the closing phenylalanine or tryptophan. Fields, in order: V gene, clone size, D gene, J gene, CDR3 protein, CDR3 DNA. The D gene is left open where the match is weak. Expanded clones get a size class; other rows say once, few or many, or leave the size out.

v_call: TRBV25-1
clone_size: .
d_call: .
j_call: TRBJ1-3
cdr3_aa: CASSRGSNSGNTIYF
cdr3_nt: TGTGCCAGCAGTCGTGGGTCCAACTCTGGAAACACCATATATTTT

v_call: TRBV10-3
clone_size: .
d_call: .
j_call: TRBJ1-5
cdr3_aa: CAISDGDAYNQPQHF
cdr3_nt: TGTGCCATCAGTGACGGGGACGCATACAATCAGCCCCAGCATTTT

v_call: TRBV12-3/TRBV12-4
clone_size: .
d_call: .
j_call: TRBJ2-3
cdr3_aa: CASTLGRGDTQYF
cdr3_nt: TGTGCCAGCACCCTAGGAAGAGGAGATACGCAGTATTTT

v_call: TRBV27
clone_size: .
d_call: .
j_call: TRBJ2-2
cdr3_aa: CASSLKQNTGELFF
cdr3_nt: TGTGCCAGCAGTCTCAAACAGAACACCGGGGAGCTGTTTTTT

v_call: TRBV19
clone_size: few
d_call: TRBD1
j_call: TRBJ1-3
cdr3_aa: CASSTDRVDGNTIYF
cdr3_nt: TGTGCCAGTAGTACAGACAGGGTTGACGGAAACACCATATATTTT

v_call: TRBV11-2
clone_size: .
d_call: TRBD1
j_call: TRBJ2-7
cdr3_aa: CASSSTGGDEQYF
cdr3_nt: TGTGCCAGCAGCTCGACAGGGGGCGACGAGCAGTACTTC

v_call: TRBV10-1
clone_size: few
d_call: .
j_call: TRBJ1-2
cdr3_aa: CASSAARLGGYTF
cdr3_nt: TGCGCCAGCAGTGCCGCAAGGCTGGGTGGCTACACCTTC

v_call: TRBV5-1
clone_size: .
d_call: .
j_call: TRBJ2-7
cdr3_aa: CASSGGSGAGEQYF
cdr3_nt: TGCGCCAGCAGCGGGGGTTCGGGCGCCGGCGAGCAGTACTTC

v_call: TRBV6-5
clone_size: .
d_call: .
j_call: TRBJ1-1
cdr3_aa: CASSYSRGAAEAFF
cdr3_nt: TGTGCCAGCAGTTACTCGCGGGGGGCCGCTGAAGCTTTCTTT

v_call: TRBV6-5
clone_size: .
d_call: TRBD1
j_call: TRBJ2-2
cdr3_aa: CASIPTGGSTGELFF
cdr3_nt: TGTGCCAGCATCCCGACAGGGGGTAGCACCGGGGAGCTGTTTTTT

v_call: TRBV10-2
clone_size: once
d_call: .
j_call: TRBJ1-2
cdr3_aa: CASSETTYIYGYTF
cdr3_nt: TGCGCCAGCAGTGAGACAACATACATCTATGGCTACACCTTC

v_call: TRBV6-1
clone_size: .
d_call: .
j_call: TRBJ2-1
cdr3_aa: CASSDGTAGDNEQFF
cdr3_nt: TGTGCCAGCAGTGATGGGACTGCTGGTGACAATGAGCAGTTCTTC

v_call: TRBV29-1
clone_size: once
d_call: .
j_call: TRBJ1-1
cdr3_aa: CSVGGRLTPEAFF
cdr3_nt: TGCAGCGTTGGGGGGAGACTTACGCCTGAAGCTTTCTTT

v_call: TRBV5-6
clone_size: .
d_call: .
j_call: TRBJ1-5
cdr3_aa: CASSLGEQPQHF
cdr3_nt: TGTGCCAGCAGCTTAGGGGAGCAGCCCCAGCATTTT

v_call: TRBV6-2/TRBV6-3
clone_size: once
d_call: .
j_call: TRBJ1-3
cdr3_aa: CASSYVWGRSSGNTIYF
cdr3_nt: TGTGCCAGCAGTTACGTGTGGGGCCGCTCCTCTGGAAACACCATATATTTT

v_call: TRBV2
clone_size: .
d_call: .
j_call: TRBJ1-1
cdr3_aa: CARSPGGGNTEAFF
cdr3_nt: TGTGCCCGCTCCCCTGGGGGGGGGAACACTGAAGCTTTCTTT

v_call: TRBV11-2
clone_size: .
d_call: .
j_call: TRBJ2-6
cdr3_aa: CASSPGASGANVLTF
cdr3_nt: TGTGCCAGCAGCCCAGGGGCCTCTGGGGCCAACGTCCTGACTTTC

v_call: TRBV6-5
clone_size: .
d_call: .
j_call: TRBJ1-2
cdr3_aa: CASSLGTFDYGYTF
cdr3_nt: TGTGCCAGCAGCCTCGGGACATTCGACTATGGCTACACCTTC

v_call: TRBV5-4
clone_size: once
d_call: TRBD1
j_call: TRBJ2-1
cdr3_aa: CASSLAGGNEQFF
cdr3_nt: TGTGCCAGCAGCTTGGCAGGGGGTAATGAGCAGTTCTTC